One sample yielded the 3 T cell receptor beta chains listed below, sequenced in a study of blood T cell repertoires in COVID-19. Assay used: immunoSEQ multiplex PCR; TCRdb lists only in-frame clones, some missing. The repertoire includes around 100,000 clones, 88% of them detected once, and 5% sits in the top ten. Sequenced material: peripheral blood. Receptors were obtained from a human donor in a cohort sampled during active COVID-19.

This clone is a singleton in its sample. The chain is built from TRBV5-1 and TRBJ2-2; 12 bases align to TRBD1. This CDR3 region has 15 residues. J lost 7 bases, V lost 5 bases, and 6 bases had no gene match. CDR1 is SGHRS, CDR2 YFSETQ, per germline. The CDR3 DNA follows: TGCGCCAGCAGTACCGGGACAGGGGGCCACGGGGAGCTGTTTTTT. Protein: CASSTGTGGHGELFF.

V usage is TRBV21-1 and J usage is TRBJ2-5; TRBD2 reflects the table's D call only, with no check against the DNA. TRBV21-1 is flagged as a pseudogene. The CDR3 covers 15 residues. This CDR3 is CASSKVGSGRFTQYF. For the CDR3, the DNA is TGTGCCAGCAGCAAAGTGGGTAGCGGGAGGTTTACCCAGTACTTC.

The gene calls are TRBV5-6 and TRBJ1-4; D remains unclear. V dropped 4 bases and J dropped 5 bases, with 12 bases sitting between them. CDR3 length: 14 amino acids. Germline lookup yields CDR1 SGHDT and CDR2 YYEEEE. For the CDR3, the DNA is TGTGCCAGCAGCCTCCGACTGTACAATGAAAAACTGTTTTTT. Translation gives CASSLRLYNEKLFF.